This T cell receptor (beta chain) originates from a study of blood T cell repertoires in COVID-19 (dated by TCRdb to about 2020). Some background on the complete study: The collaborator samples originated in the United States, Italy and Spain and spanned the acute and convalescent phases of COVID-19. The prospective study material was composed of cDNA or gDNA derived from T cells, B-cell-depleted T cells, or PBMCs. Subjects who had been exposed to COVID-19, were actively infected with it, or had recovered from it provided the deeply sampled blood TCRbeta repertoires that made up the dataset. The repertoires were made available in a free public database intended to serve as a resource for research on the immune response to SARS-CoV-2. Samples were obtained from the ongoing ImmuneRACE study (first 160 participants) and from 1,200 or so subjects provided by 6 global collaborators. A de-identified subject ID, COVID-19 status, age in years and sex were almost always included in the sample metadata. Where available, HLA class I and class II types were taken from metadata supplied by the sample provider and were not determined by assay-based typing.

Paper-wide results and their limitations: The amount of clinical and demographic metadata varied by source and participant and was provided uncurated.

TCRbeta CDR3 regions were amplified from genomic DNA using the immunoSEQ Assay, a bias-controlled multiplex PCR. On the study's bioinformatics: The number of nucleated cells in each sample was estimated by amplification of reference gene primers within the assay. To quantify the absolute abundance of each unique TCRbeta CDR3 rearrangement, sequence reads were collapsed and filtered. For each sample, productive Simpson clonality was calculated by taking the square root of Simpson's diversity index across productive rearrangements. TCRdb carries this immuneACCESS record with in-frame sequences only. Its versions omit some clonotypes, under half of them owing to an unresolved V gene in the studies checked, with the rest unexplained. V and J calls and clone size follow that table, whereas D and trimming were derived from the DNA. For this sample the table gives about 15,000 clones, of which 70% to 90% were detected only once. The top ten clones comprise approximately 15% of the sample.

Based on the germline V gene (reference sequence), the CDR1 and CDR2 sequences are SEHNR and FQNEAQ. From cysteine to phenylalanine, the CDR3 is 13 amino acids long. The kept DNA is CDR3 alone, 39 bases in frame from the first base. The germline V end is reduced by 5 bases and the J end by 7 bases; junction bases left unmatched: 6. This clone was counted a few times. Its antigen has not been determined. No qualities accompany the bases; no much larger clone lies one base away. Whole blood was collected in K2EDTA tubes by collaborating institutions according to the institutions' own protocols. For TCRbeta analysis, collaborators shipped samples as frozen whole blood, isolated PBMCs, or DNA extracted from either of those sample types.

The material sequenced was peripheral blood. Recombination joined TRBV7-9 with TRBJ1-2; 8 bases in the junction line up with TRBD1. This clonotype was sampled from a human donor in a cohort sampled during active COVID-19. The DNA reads TGTGCCAGCAGCACACGGACAGGGTTTGGCTACACCTTC. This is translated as CASSTRTGFGYTF. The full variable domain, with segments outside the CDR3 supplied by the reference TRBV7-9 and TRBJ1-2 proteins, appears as DTGVSQNPRHKITKRGQNVTFRCDPISEHNRLYWYRQTLGQGPEFLTYFQNEAQLEKSRLLSDRFSAERPKGSFSTLEIQRTEQGDSAMYLCASSTRTGFGYTFGSGTRLTVV.